This T cell receptor beta chain derives from a study of blood T cells in healthy people across ages. The germline V gene encodes CDR1 DFQATT and CDR2 SNEGSKA (reference sequence). The germline V and J ends were trimmed by 5 bases and 0 bases, with 14 bases remaining between them. There are 14 residues in the CDR3. The second PCR ran about 7 to 12 cycles with a sample-barcoded 5' primer and J-beta primers. Sequencing recovered at least 3 million CDR3-containing paired-end reads from each sample. Each CDR3 protein gets one entry after TCRdb re-called the 5' RACE reads with MiXCR. The sample consists of some 640,000 distinct CDR3 sequences, 49% of them appearing once. Healthy Caucasian individuals from Russia aged roughly 6 to 95 were enrolled as donors. This clonotype was picked up a small number of times.

What was sequenced was blood. The genes are TRBV20-1 and TRBJ2-7; D is possibly TRBD1 (6 bases). The TCR originated in a woman between 55 and 75 years old in good health. CDR3 DNA: TGCAGTGCTTTGGGGGCTTCCCGCTCCTACGAGCAGTACTTC. Translated, it gives CSALGASRSYEQYF.